These 14 T cell receptor beta chains share one sample of origin, sequenced in a study of blood T cells in healthy people across ages. Primers used in a second PCR of roughly 6 to 11 cycles were a sample-barcoded 5' primer and a J-beta primer mix. MiXCR, applied by TCRdb to the 5' RACE reads, yields one record per CDR3 protein. The sample lists approximately 900,000 distinct CDR3 sequences; roughly 50% were seen once. The sequenced material came from blood. These receptor sequences come from a young man in good health.

Turning to this clonotype: The junction departs from the called germline gene at one end, perhaps through a read error. The rearrangement links TRBV25-1 to TRBJ2-7; D is tentatively TRBD1 or TRBD2 (5 bases each). This CDR3 is built from 15 residues. CDR1 is MGHDK and CDR2 is SYGVNS in the germline V gene. CDR3 nucleotides: TGTGCCAGCAGTGGGGGAGACAGATTCCTCTACGAGCAGTACTTT. This encodes CASSGGDRFLYEQYF.

This clonotype has more than one count but fewer than ten. The J gene is TRBJ2-1, the V gene TRBV7-2, with 8 bases aligning to TRBD2. V lost 2 bases, J lost 7 bases, and 7 bases stayed unmatched. Germline CDR1 and CDR2: SGHTA and FQGNSA. The CDR3 loop spans 15 amino acids. The CDR3 reads CASSLYGGGLNEQFF. CDR3 DNA sequence: TGTGCCAGCAGCTTATACGGGGGGGGGCTAAATGAGCAGTTCTTC. Using reference TRBV7-2 and TRBJ2-1 for the parts outside the CDR3, the full variable domain is GAGVSQSPSNKVTEKGKDVELRCDPISGHTALYWYRQSLGQGLEFLIYFQGNSAPDKSGLPSDRFSAERTGGSVSTLTIQRTQQEDSAVYLCASSLYGGGLNEQFFGPGTRLTVL.

The chain carries TRBV27 and TRBJ2-7; TRBD1 agrees at 7 bases. The CDR3 extends over 15 amino acids. Losses at the gene ends were 7 bases for V and 3 bases for J; bases not matched to a gene: 12. Germline CDR1 and CDR2: MNHEY and SMNVEV (reference sequence). The CDR3 DNA reads TGTGCCAGCAACGGCCACGGGCAGGGGGTCTACGAGCAGTACTTC. Residues: CASNGHGQGVYEQYF.

The V gene is TRBV27, the J gene TRBJ1-1, with TRBD1 as a possible D gene (5 bases). V dropped 6 bases and J dropped 6 bases, with 20 bases sitting between them. This CDR3 region has 15 residues. CDR1 is MNHEY, CDR2 SMNVEV, per germline (reference sequence). The CDR3: CASRPQRGGISEAFF. Written as DNA, the CDR3 is TGTGCCAGCAGACCCCAGCGGGGGGGAATTTCTGAAGCTTTCTTT.

This clonotype was seen a few times. The chain joins TRBV28 to TRBJ2-7; the D gene is possibly TRBD1 (6 bases). Between the trimmed V and J ends, which lost 1 base and 5 bases, there was a span of 21 bases. CDR1 MDHEN and CDR2 SYDVKM come from the germline V gene. CDR3 size: 17 residues. In DNA form, the CDR3 reads TGTGCCAGCAGTTTATTAGGGCTAGACAAGGGGGTGGACGAGCAGTACTTC. Residues: CASSLLGLDKGVDEQYF.

Only a few counts were recorded for this clonotype. The chain couples TRBV4-2 to TRBJ2-1; 10 bases match TRBD2. V shed 5 bases, J shed 6 bases, and the junction held 7 bases outside the gene matches. This CDR3 is 15 amino acids long. Germline V gene sequence: CDR1 LGHNA, CDR2 YNFKEQ. The CDR3 DNA reads as TGTGCCAGCAGCGAAAGCGGGGGGGCTCCCAATGAGCAGTTCTTC. This gives the protein CASSESGGAPNEQFF.

There are a few counts of this clonotype. The rearrangement joins TRBV21-1 to TRBJ1-6. TRBV21-1 is termed a pseudogene. CDR3 length: 15 amino acids. The CDR3 region is CASSSPSGYNSPLHF. The DNA of the CDR3 is TGTGCCAGCAGCTCTCCCTCGGGGTATAATTCACCCCTCCACTTT.

This chain connects TRBV20-1 to TRBJ2-5, with D possibly TRBD2 on 6 matching bases. Trimming removed 3 bases from V and 5 bases from J, with 7 bases in between. The length of the CDR3 is 11 residues. The germline V gene encodes CDR1 DFQATT and CDR2 SNEGSKA (reference sequence). The CDR3 DNA reads as TGCAGTGCTAGGGCGGGGGAGACCCAGTACTTC. It encodes CSARAGETQYF.

V gene TRBV12-3 or TRBV12-4 combines with J gene TRBJ1-2; tentative D call: TRBD1 (5 bases). This CDR3 has 13 residues. V was pared by 10 bases and J by 4 bases, with 16 bases between. The CDR3 region is CATSRGEGYGYTF. The CDR3 coding sequence is TGTGCCACTTCCCGGGGGGAGGGCTATGGCTACACCTTC.

The CDR3 region is CASSQDPGRNEKLFF. The CDR3 DNA sequence: TGTGCCAGCAGCCAAGATCCCGGGCGAAATGAAAAACTGTTTTTT. The genes are TRBV4-2 and TRBJ1-4, with no clear D. Trimming pared 0 bases from V and 5 bases from J, leaving 10 bases between. CDR1 LGHNA and CDR2 YNFKEQ come from the germline V gene. The CDR3 runs to 15 residues.

The rearrangement uses TRBV5-1 and TRBJ2-1; 7 nucleotides line up with TRBD2. J was trimmed by 3 bases and V by 7 bases; bases with no gene match: 7. This CDR3 contains 14 residues. Germline CDR1 reads SGHRS; CDR2 reads YFSETQ. CDR3 DNA sequence: TGCGCCAGCGGTGTTGCGGGGGACTACAATGAGCAGTTCTTC. Amino acid sequence: CASGVAGDYNEQFF.

The V gene is TRBV18, the J gene TRBJ2-2, with D perhaps assigned TRBD1 or TRBD2 (5 bases each). This CDR3 is 15 amino acids long. The ends were cut back, 3 bases at V and 3 bases at J, with 11 bases in the middle. Germline lookup yields CDR1 KGHSH and CDR2 LQKENI. CDR3 bases: TGTGCCAGCTCACCTCAACGGGACCACACCGGGGAGCTGTTTTTT. Amino acids: CASSPQRDHTGELFF.

This clonotype was counted only a few times. The CDR3 reads CASNEIDRQVIPSPLHF. The CDR3 nucleotides are TGCGCCAGCAACGAAATCGACAGGCAAGTCATCCCCTCACCCCTCCACTTT. The gene calls are TRBV4-1 and TRBJ1-6; tentative D call: TRBD1 (6 bases). Germline V gene data show CDR1 as MGHRA and CDR2 as YSYEKL. The V and J ends lost 7 bases and 10 bases respectively, with 26 bases between them. The CDR3 has 17 amino acids.

This clonotype has only a few counts. The chain uses TRBV11-3 and TRBJ2-5; D is undetermined. The CDR3 is 14 residues long. Germline V gene sequence: CDR1 SGHNT, CDR2 YENEEA. Trimming took off 3 bases at V and 2 bases at J, with 10 bases between the two ends. In DNA, the CDR3 is TGTGCCAGCAGCTTGTATAGGCAACAAGAGACCCAGTACTTC. This translates into CASSLYRQQETQYF.